This TCR beta chain was obtained from a study of molecular identifiers for immune sequencing clone quantification. This CDR3 is 13 amino acids long. V lost 8 bases to trimming and J lost 6 bases; unmatched junction nucleotides: 10. Looked up from germline, CDR1 is SQVTM and CDR2 is ANQGSEA. TCRdb processed the PCR reads anew with MiXCR; each CDR3 protein has one entry. The sample shows approximately 320,000 distinct CDR3 sequences, roughly 24% of them seen only once. This clonotype came up many times. The chain couples TRBV29-1 to TRBJ2-7; 10 nucleotides align to TRBD2. This TCR was sampled from a human donor in good health. Some libraries in this study had Jurkat cell RNA spiked in. The specimen was naive CD8+ T cells from blood, with Jurkat cell RNA spiked in. Subset denoted: FACS-sorted CD8+CD4-CCR7+CD45RA+ naive T cells. In DNA form, the CDR3 reads TGCAGCACATGGACTAGCGGAGCCGCCGAGCAGTACTTC. Translating gives CSTWTSGAAEQYF.